This T cell receptor (beta chain) was captured by sequencing in a study of T cells in Graves' hyperthyroidism and ophthalmopathy. General study results and limits: A median approximately 6.8 months before onset, the model predicted ophthalmopathy.

In germline, CDR1 is SGDLS, CDR2 YYNGEE. V shed 3 bases and J 3 bases; nucleotides not matched to a gene: 6. This CDR3 comprises 15 residues. Patients with uncontrolled infections, other autoimmune diseases, pregnancy or lactation were excluded. This sample holds PBMCs from roughly 10 ml fresh peripheral blood. On this clonotype: Its antigen is not identified.

RNA transcripts were the template for amplifying TCR beta CDR3 regions. HTBI primers drove first-round RT-PCR of the TCR CDR3. TCRdb passed the multiplex PCR reads through MiXCR, listing each CDR3 protein once. The sample includes around 720,000 distinct CDR3 sequences, about 35% seen only once; the top ten take less than 35%. This clonotype was sampled from a woman between 35 and 50 years old with Graves' hyperthyroidism. The chain carries TRBV9 and TRBJ1-3; 7 positions agree with TRBD1. Sequences were obtained from blood. The chain's CDR3 is CASSDTGAYGNTIYF. The DNA for the CDR3 is TGTGCCAGCAGCGATACAGGGGCATATGGAAACACCATATATTTT.